Listed below are T cell receptor beta chains from one sample, sequenced in a study of identical twins. TCRdb re-called the 5' RACE reads through MiXCR, storing one row per CDR3 protein. The sample has about 1.7 million distinct CDR3 sequences, around 33% seen once. The sequenced sample was cord blood. The source is a newborn girl in good health. Each CDR3 is given with its conserved first and last residue. D genes are given only for firm matches. Clone size is not always given. Where it is, it says once, few, many or a class for expanded clones.

d_call	v_call	j_call	clone_size	cdr3_aa	cdr3_nt
TRBD1	TRBV6-5	TRBJ1-5	few	CASRKGQGHSNQPQHF	TGTGCCAGCAGGAAAGGACAGGGACACAGCAATCAGCCCCAGCATTTT
TRBD1	TRBV27	TRBJ2-3	-	CASSDRGAKDTQYF	TGTGCCAGCAGTGACAGGGGCGCGAAAGATACGCAGTATTTT
TRBD1	TRBV12-3/TRBV12-4	TRBJ2-1	few	CASSQDRAHNEQFF	TGTGCCAGCAGTCAGGACAGGGCCCACAATGAGCAGTTCTTC
TRBD2	TRBV10-3	TRBJ2-2	once	CAISEGLAGPHPNTGELFF	TGTGCCATCAGTGAGGGACTAGCGGGACCCCATCCGAACACCGGGGAGCTGTTTTTT
TRBD1	TRBV24-1	TRBJ2-1	-	CATSDFWTGGNEQFF	TGTGCCACCAGTGATTTCTGGACAGGGGGAAATGAGCAGTTCTTC
-	TRBV12-3/TRBV12-4	TRBJ2-1	-	CASSSGKLRYNEQFF	TGTGCCAGCAGTTCCGGGAAGTTGAGGTACAATGAGCAGTTCTTC
-	TRBV20-1	TRBJ2-4	-	CSARDDHRQPLNIQYF	TGCAGTGCTAGAGATGACCACAGGCAGCCCCTAAACATTCAGTACTTC
-	TRBV7-2	TRBJ1-2	-	CASSLASRGGGYTF	TGTGCCAGCAGCTTAGCGTCCAGGGGAGGTGGCTACACCTTC
TRBD1	TRBV19	TRBJ1-1	once	CATWTGGLNTEAFF	TGTGCCACATGGACAGGGGGTTTGAACACTGAAGCTTTCTTT
TRBD2	TRBV20-1	TRBJ2-7	-	CSASAPSGGYEQYF	TGCAGTGCTAGTGCGCCCAGCGGGGGATACGAGCAGTACTTC
-	TRBV6-1	TRBJ1-5	-	CASTGTLNQPQHF	TGTGCCAGCACCGGGACCCTGAATCAGCCCCAGCATTTT
TRBD2	TRBV19	TRBJ2-1	-	CASSAREGNYNEQFF	TGTGCCAGTAGTGCGCGGGAGGGGAACTACAATGAGCAGTTCTTC
-	TRBV29-1	TRBJ1-1	few	CSVDAGWMNTEAFF	TGCAGCGTTGATGCTGGGTGGATGAACACTGAAGCTTTCTTT
TRBD1	TRBV4-2	TRBJ1-1	-	CASSQDRAVDEAFF	TGTGCCAGCAGCCAGGACAGGGCGGTGGATGAAGCTTTCTTT
-	TRBV18	TRBJ1-2	once	CASSPPAHRNYGYTF	TGTGCCAGCTCACCACCGGCCCACCGTAACTATGGCTACACCTTC
TRBD2	TRBV27	TRBJ2-2	few	CASRGGSGDTGELFF	TGTGCCAGCAGAGGCGGGAGTGGAGACACCGGGGAGCTGTTTTTT
-	TRBV5-1	TRBJ2-5	many	CASSLRAAQETQYF	TGTGCCAGCAGCTTAAGGGCTGCGCAAGAGACCCAGTACTTC
-	TRBV29-1	TRBJ2-7	few	CSVGGAGEQYF	TGCAGCGTTGGTGGGGCGGGCGAGCAGTACTTC
-	TRBV4-1	TRBJ2-5	-	CASSQVPYNEQYF	TGCGCCAGCAGCCAAGTTCCGTACAATGAGCAGTACTTC
-	TRBV13	TRBJ2-7	-	CASSYKDYEQYF	TGTGCCAGCAGCTACAAGGATTACGAGCAGTACTTC
-	TRBV4-2	TRBJ1-2	few	CASSQDRSPGYTF	TGTGCCAGCAGCCAAGATAGGTCTCCTGGCTACACCTTC
-	TRBV29-1	TRBJ1-1	-	CSGSGTVNTEAFF	TGCAGCGGGTCCGGGACGGTGAACACTGAAGCTTTCTTT
-	TRBV20-1	TRBJ1-1	few	CSAHRGGRNTEAFF	TGCAGTGCGCATAGGGGGGGGAGGAACACTGAAGCTTTCTTT
-	TRBV7-9	TRBJ1-6	-	CASSTPRSYNSPLHF	TGTGCCAGCAGCACCCCCCGCTCCTATAATTCACCCCTCCACTTT
-	TRBV29-1	TRBJ1-2	many	CSVDWAYGYTF	TGCAGCGTTGACTGGGCCTATGGCTACACCTTC
-	TRBV18	TRBJ1-5	-	CASSILQRGSNQPQHF	TGTGCCAGCTCGATCCTTCAACGGGGCAGCAATCAGCCCCAGCATTTT
TRBD2	TRBV12-3/TRBV12-4	TRBJ2-1	few	CASSLRQLAGGPNYYNEQFF	TGTGCCAGCAGTTTACGGCAACTAGCGGGAGGGCCGAACTACTACAATGAGCAGTTCTTC